This T cell receptor (beta chain) was obtained from a study of blood T cell repertoires in COVID-19. Participants had their cohort set by participant-reported clinical history. Using immunoSEQ multiplex PCR, the repertoire was profiled, and TCRdb retains in-frame clones only, with some absent. The repertoire holds around 50,000 clones, around 73% seen once, with under 6% in the top ten. J was trimmed by 1 base and V by 8 bases; bases with no gene match: 6. Germline assignment: CDR1 SEHNR and CDR2 FQNEAQ (reference sequence). The CDR3 totals 15 residues. The chain recombines TRBV7-9 with TRBJ2-2, with 8 positions matching TRBD1. This receptor was identified in a woman aged 50 to 60 with acute COVID-19. Sequencing was performed on PBMCs or T cells enriched from blood (not recorded which). The CDR3 here is CASRPGQVNTGELFF. The CDR3 DNA reads as TGTGCCAGCCGACCGGGACAGGTGAACACCGGGGAGCTGTTTTTT.